The rows below give T cell receptor beta chains drawn from one sample of a study of shared clonotypes between healthy human individuals. The protocol was immunoSEQ multiplex PCR, while the TCRdb copy is restricted to in-frame clones and leaves out a portion. The sample lists fewer than 1.8 million clones; about 98.5% were seen once. Material for sequencing was naive CD4+ T cells sorted from blood. These receptors were obtained from a man aged 30-40 years in good health. Both conserved end residues are part of each CDR3. The size of a clone is reported for some rows only, either as once, few or many, or as a class for expanded clones.

j_call: TRBJ2-5; v_call: TRBV27; clone_size: -; cdr3_aa: CASSFRGETQYF
j_call: TRBJ1-2; v_call: TRBV7-2; clone_size: -; cdr3_aa: CASSFVDYGYTF
j_call: TRBJ2-7; v_call: TRBV29-1; clone_size: -; cdr3_aa: CSVPGLALNEQYF
j_call: TRBJ2-5; v_call: TRBV7-9; clone_size: -; cdr3_aa: CASSLLETQYF
j_call: TRBJ2-3; v_call: TRBV7-3; clone_size: -; cdr3_aa: CASSVGTAGDTQYF
j_call: TRBJ2-7; v_call: TRBV7-9; clone_size: -; cdr3_aa: CASSFGLAVPLDEQYF
j_call: TRBJ2-1; v_call: TRBV2; clone_size: once; cdr3_aa: CASRPTSGSYNEQFF
j_call: TRBJ2-5; v_call: TRBV5-4; clone_size: -; cdr3_aa: CASSLARDGSGTQYF
j_call: TRBJ1-2; v_call: TRBV28; clone_size: -; cdr3_aa: CASIEQGDGGYTF
j_call: TRBJ1-2; v_call: TRBV27; clone_size: -; cdr3_aa: CASTPGRGGYGYTF
j_call: TRBJ1-5; v_call: TRBV10-1; clone_size: -; cdr3_aa: CASSEHRGQPQHF
j_call: TRBJ2-3; v_call: TRBV29-1; clone_size: -; cdr3_aa: CSGWQGESTDTQYF
j_call: TRBJ2-3; v_call: TRBV29-1; clone_size: -; cdr3_aa: CSVEKYVRRLAGTTDTQYF
j_call: TRBJ1-1; v_call: TRBV29-1; clone_size: -; cdr3_aa: CSVVPNQLNTEAFF
j_call: TRBJ2-2; v_call: TRBV7-8; clone_size: -; cdr3_aa: CASSFRDSPTGELFF
j_call: TRBJ1-1; v_call: TRBV6-1; clone_size: -; cdr3_aa: CASRKNWLSDTEAFF
j_call: TRBJ2-7; v_call: TRBV5-1; clone_size: -; cdr3_aa: CASSLNRGRPLGYEQYF
j_call: TRBJ1-3; v_call: TRBV28; clone_size: -; cdr3_aa: CASSFVSRSSGNTIYF
j_call: TRBJ2-1; v_call: TRBV2; clone_size: -; cdr3_aa: CASIREGSYNEQFF
j_call: TRBJ2-3; v_call: TRBV11-3; clone_size: -; cdr3_aa: CASSPRGSDTQYF
j_call: TRBJ2-3; v_call: TRBV7-2; clone_size: -; cdr3_aa: CASSLVAGGLTDTQYF
j_call: TRBJ1-4; v_call: TRBV6-6; clone_size: -; cdr3_aa: CASSDPGRGKLFF
j_call: TRBJ2-2; v_call: TRBV10-3; clone_size: once; cdr3_aa: CAISGLMGQGSTGELFF
j_call: TRBJ2-3; v_call: TRBV19; clone_size: -; cdr3_aa: CASSTPPGLAGDTDTQYF
j_call: TRBJ2-4; v_call: TRBV21-1; clone_size: -; cdr3_aa: CASRRTTGVPNIQYF
j_call: TRBJ1-1; v_call: TRBV4-3; clone_size: -; cdr3_aa: CASSQGVGSEAFF
j_call: TRBJ2-4; v_call: TRBV5-1; clone_size: once; cdr3_aa: CASSRTPGLAGVKDIQYF
j_call: TRBJ2-5; v_call: TRBV7-9; clone_size: -; cdr3_aa: CASSPGAQETQYF
j_call: TRBJ1-1; v_call: TRBV4-3; clone_size: -; cdr3_aa: CASSQDTGYTEAFF
j_call: TRBJ1-1; v_call: TRBV2; clone_size: -; cdr3_aa: CASNHAPTRGDFEAFF
j_call: TRBJ2-7; v_call: TRBV5-1; clone_size: -; cdr3_aa: CASSSQGTGTSEQYF
j_call: TRBJ2-1; v_call: TRBV5-1; clone_size: -; cdr3_aa: CASSSGLAEYNEQFF
j_call: TRBJ1-4; v_call: TRBV5-1; clone_size: -; cdr3_aa: CASSQGQGLEKLFF
j_call: TRBJ1-5; v_call: TRBV5-6; clone_size: -; cdr3_aa: CASSLTSGPNQPQHF
j_call: TRBJ2-3; v_call: TRBV11-2; clone_size: once; cdr3_aa: CASSFRQGVDTQYF
j_call: TRBJ2-7; v_call: TRBV27; clone_size: -; cdr3_aa: CASITQGWMHEQYF
j_call: TRBJ1-2; v_call: TRBV7-9; clone_size: once; cdr3_aa: CASLGLGRYTF
j_call: TRBJ2-5; v_call: TRBV2; clone_size: -; cdr3_aa: CASSEVPVGLGTYQETQYF
j_call: TRBJ1-1; v_call: TRBV7-6; clone_size: -; cdr3_aa: CASSLVGGLILNTEAFF
j_call: TRBJ2-6; v_call: TRBV19; clone_size: -; cdr3_aa: CASIQGPGANVLTF
j_call: TRBJ1-1; v_call: TRBV5-1; clone_size: -; cdr3_aa: CASSSGTAGTEAFF